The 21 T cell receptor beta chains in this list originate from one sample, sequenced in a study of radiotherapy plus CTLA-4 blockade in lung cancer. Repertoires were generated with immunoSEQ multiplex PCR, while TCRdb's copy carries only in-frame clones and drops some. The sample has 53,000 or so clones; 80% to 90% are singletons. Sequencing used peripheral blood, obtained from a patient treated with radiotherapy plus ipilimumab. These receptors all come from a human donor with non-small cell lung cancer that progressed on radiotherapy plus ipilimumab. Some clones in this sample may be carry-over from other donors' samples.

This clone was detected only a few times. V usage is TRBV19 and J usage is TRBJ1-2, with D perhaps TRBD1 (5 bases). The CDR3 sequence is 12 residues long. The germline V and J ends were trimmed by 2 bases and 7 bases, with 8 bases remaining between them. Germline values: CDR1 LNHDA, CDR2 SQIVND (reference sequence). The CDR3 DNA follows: TGTGCCAGTAGTATACAGGGCAGTGGCTACACCTTC. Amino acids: CASSIQGSGYTF.

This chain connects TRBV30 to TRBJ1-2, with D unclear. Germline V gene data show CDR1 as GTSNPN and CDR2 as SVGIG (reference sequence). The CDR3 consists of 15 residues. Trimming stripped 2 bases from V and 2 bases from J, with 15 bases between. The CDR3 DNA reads TGTGCCTGGAGTAAAGCCGGAGGAGGGAACTATGGCTACACCTTC. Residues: CAWSKAGGGNYGYTF.

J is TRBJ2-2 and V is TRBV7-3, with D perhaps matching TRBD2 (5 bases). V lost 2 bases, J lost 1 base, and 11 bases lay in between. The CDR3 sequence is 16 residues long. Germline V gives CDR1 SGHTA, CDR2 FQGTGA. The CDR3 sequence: CASSLGPGWNTGELFF. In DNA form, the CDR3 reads TGTGCCAGCAGCTTAGGACCGGGGTGGAACACCGGGGAGCTGTTTTTT.

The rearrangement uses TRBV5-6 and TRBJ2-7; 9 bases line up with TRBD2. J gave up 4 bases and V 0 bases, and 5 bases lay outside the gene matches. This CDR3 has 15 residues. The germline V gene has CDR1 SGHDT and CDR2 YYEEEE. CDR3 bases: TGTGCCAGCAGCTTGGTAAGCGGGGGGAGATACGAGCAGTACTTC. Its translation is CASSLVSGGRYEQYF. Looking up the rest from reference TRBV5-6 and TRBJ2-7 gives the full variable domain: DAGVTQSPTHLIKTRGQQVTLRCSPKSGHDTVSWYQQALGQGPQFIFQYYEEEERQRGNFPDRFSGHQFPNYSSELNVNALLLGDSALYLCASSLVSGGRYEQYFGPGTRLTVT.

The CDR3 is CATSRAQFNQPQHF. The CDR3 DNA reads as TGTGCCACCAGCAGAGCACAGTTCAATCAGCCCCAGCATTTT. The chain recombines TRBV15 with TRBJ1-5; D is undetermined. CDR1 and CDR2 (germline): LNHNV, YYDKDF (reference sequence). Between the trimmed V and J ends, which lost 1 base and 3 bases, there was a span of 7 bases. There are 14 residues in the CDR3.

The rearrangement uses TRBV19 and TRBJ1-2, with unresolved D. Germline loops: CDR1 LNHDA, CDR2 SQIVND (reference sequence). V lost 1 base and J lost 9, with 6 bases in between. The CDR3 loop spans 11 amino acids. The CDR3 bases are TGTGCCAGTAGTATAGGACAAAGCTACACCTTC. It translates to CASSIGQSYTF.

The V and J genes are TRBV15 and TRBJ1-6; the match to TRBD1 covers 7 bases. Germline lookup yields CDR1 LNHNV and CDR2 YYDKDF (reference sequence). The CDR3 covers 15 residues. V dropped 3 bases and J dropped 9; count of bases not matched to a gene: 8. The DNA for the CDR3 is TGTGCCACCAGCAGGGGTAGAAGGGGGCCTTCACCCCTCCACTTT. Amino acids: CATSRGRRGPSPLHF.

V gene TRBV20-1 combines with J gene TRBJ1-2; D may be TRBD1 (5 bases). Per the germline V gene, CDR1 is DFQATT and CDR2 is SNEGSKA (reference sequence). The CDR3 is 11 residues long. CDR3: CRTVQTYGYTF. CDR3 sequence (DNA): TGCAGGACAGTCCAAACATATGGCTACACCTTC.

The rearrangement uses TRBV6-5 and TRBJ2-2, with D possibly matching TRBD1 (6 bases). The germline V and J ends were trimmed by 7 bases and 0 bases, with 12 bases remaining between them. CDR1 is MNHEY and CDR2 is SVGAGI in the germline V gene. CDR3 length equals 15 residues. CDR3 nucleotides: TGTGCCAGCAACCTGGGGGCGGCGAACACCGGGGAGCTGTTTTTT. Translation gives CASNLGAANTGELFF.

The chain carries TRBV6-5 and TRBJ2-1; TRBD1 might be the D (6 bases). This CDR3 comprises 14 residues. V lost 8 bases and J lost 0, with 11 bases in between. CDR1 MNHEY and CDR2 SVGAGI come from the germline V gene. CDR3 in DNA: TGTGCCAGCGGTAAAGGGGGCTCCTACAATGAGCAGTTCTTC. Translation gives CASGKGGSYNEQFF.

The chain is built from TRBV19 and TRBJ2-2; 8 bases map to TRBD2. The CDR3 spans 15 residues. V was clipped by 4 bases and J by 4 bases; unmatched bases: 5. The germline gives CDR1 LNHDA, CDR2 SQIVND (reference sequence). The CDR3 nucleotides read TGTGCCAGTAGTACGGGCGGGAGGAGCACCGGGGAGCTGTTTTTT. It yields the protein CASSTGGRSTGELFF.

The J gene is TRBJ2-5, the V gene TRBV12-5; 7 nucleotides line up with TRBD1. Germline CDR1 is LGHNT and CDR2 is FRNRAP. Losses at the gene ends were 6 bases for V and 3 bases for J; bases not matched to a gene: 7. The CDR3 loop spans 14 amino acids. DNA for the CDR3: TGTGCTAGTGGCCCGGGACAGATAGAAGAGACCCAGTACTTC. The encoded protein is CASGPGQIEETQYF.

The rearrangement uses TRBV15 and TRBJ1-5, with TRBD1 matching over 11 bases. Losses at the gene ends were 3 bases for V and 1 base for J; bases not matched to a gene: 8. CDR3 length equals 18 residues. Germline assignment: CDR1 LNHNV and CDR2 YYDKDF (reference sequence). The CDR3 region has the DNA TGTGCCACCAGCAGGGCAGGACAGGGGGCGCGGAGCAATCAGCCCCAGCATTTT. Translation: CATSRAGQGARSNQPQHF.

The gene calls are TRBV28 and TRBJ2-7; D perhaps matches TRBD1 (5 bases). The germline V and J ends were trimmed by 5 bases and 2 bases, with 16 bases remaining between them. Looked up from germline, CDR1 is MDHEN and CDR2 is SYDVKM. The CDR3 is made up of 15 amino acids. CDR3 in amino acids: CASSELTGSPYEQYF. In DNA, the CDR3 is TGTGCCAGCAGTGAACTTACAGGTTCCCCCTACGAGCAGTACTTC.

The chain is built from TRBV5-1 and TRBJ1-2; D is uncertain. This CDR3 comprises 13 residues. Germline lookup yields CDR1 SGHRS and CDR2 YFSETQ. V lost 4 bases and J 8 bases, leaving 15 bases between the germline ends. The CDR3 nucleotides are TGCGCCAGCAGCCCGGGTCCTCGTGGGGGCTACACCTTC. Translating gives CASSPGPRGGYTF.

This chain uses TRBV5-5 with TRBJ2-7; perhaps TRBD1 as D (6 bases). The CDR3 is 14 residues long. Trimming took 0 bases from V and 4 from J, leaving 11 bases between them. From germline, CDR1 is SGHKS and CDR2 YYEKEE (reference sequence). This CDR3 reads CASSLGTALYEQYF. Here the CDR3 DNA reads TGTGCCAGCAGCTTGGGGACAGCACTTTACGAGCAGTACTTC.

CDR3 in amino acids: CASSQTDSRYQPQHF. The CDR3 bases are TGCGCCAGCAGCCAGACCGACAGCCGGTACCAGCCCCAGCATTTT. The chain recombines TRBV4-1 with TRBJ1-5; maybe TRBD1 (5 bases). The CDR3 is 15 amino acids. Germline values: CDR1 MGHRA, CDR2 YSYEKL. Trimming removed 3 bases at V and 7 bases at J, with 16 bases between.

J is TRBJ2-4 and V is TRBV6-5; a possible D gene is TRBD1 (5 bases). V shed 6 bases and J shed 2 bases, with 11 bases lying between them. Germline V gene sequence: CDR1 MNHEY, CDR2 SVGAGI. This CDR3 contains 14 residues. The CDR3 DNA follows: TGTGCCAGCAGCCAGGGTTTGACCAAAAACATTCAGTACTTC. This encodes CASSQGLTKNIQYF.

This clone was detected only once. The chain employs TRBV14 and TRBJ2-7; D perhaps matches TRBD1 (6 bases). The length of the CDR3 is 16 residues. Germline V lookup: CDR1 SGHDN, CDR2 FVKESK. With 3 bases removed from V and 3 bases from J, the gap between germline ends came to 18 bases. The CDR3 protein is CASSHLTGLGNYEQYF. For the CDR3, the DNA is TGTGCCAGCAGCCATCTAACAGGGCTGGGGAACTACGAGCAGTACTTC.

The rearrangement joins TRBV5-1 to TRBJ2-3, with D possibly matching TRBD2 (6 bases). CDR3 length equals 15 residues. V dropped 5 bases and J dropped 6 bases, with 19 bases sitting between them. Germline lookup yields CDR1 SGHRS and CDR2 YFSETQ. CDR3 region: CASRTFGTAEDTQYF. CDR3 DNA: TGCGCCAGCAGAACTTTTGGGACTGCCGAGGATACGCAGTATTTT.

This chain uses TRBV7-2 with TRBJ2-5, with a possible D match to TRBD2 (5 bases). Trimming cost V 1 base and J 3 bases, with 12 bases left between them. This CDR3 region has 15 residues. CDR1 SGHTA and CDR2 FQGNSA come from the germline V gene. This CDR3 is CASSLELRAKETQYF. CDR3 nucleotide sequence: TGTGCCAGCAGCTTAGAATTGCGGGCCAAAGAGACCCAGTACTTC. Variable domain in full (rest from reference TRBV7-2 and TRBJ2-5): GAGVSQSPSNKVTEKGKDVELRCDPISGHTALYWYRQSLGQGLEFLIYFQGNSAPDKSGLPSDRFSAERTGGSVSTLTIQRTQQEDSAVYLCASSLELRAKETQYFGPGTRLLVL.